This TCR beta chain derives from a study of T-cell reconstitution after alpha-beta-depleted transplantation in children (dated by TCRdb to about 2016). Regarding the study in general: Using TCR repertoire profiling, the study quantitatively followed how T-cell immune reconstitution unfolded in children after TCRalphabeta/CD19-depleted allogeneic hematopoietic cell transplantation. The paper as a whole reports these results and caveats: About two months after transplant, the apparently early recovery of alphabetaT-cell counts reportedly depended on just several hundred clones that had expanded rapidly and came from non-depleted graft cells. In some patients, high TCRbeta diversity at day 60 was attributed to recipient T cells and intrathymic progenitors that had survived conditioning. Hyperexpanded clone frequencies declined over subsequent months; after one year, T-cell counts and TCRbeta diversity were mostly attributed to newly produced T cells.

A word on this clonotype: Its antigen is not yet known. No base qualities exist here, and no much larger clone lies one base off it.

According to the study, the label for this sample's treatment or condition signals: allogeneic hematopoietic cell transplantation with graft depleted of TCRalphabeta T cells and CD19 B cells. The children who served as transplant recipients had been given grafts of TCRalphabeta/CD19-depleted allogeneic hematopoietic cells. Looking up the germline V gene yields CDR1 SGDLS and CDR2 YYNGEE. The CDR3 measures 17 amino acids from cysteine to phenylalanine. The kept DNA is CDR3 alone, 51 bases in frame from the first base. Germline trimming amounts to 0 bases on V and 5 bases on J, with 10 as the count of junction bases outside the gene matches. The library was prepared using PCR. The sequencer listed for this sample is Illumina HiSeq 2500. To normalize quantification of the TCRbeta repertoire, the TCR libraries were built with molecular barcoding that relied on unique molecular identifiers. In-frame beta chains were kept once TCRdb had trimmed the public reads at Q25 with fastp and called clones with MiXCR. Here each entry gathers all rows of one CDR3 protein and keeps the most common genes and DNA. The sample table shows 700,000 to 850,000 distinct CDR3 sequences, and 15% to 20% are seen once. The top ten clones comprise around 5.3% of the sample.

The sequencing here drew on PBMCs, mostly from graft donor cells, taken 360 days after TCRalphabeta/CD19-depleted stem cell transplant. The sequence is built from TRBV9 and TRBJ2-1; TRBD2 matches 8 bases in the middle. This TCR was sampled from a male patient under 18 who had a stem cell transplant for acute lymphoblastic leukemia, so the T cells may come from the graft donor. The CDR3 protein: CASSVAVASGPDNEQFF. The base sequence is TGTGCCAGCAGCGTAGCGGTCGCTAGCGGGCCCGACAATGAGCAGTTCTTC. The full variable domain, with segments outside the CDR3 supplied by the reference TRBV9 and TRBJ2-1 proteins, appears as DSGVTQTPKHLITATGQRVTLRCSPRSGDLSVYWYQQSLDQGLQFLIQYYNGEERAKGNILERFSAQQFPDLHSELNLSSLELGDSALYFCASSVAVASGPDNEQFFGPGTRLTVL.